The 16 T cell receptor beta chains listed next were all sequenced from one sample in a study of cytomegalovirus exposure and HLA in healthy donors. The PCR had 60 Vbeta and 13 Jbeta primers. Generated by immunoSEQ multiplex PCR, the TCRdb table keeps only in-frame clones and is missing some. The sample has over 100,000 clones, roughly 79% seen once; the top ten hold 1.1%. Specimen: PBMCs. These receptors all come from a male donor in good health and CMV-seronegative.

This rearrangement joins TRBV4-3 to TRBJ2-3; 7 nucleotides align to TRBD2. Germline V gene sequence: CDR1 LGHNA, CDR2 YSLEER. CDR3 size: 15 residues. With 8 bases clipped from V and 2 bases from J, the junction kept 10 bases outside the gene matches. The CDR3 spells CASSPGGGDTDTQYF. The CDR3 DNA reads TGCGCCAGCTCCCCGGGGGGTGGGGACACAGATACGCAGTATTTT.

This clone has only a few counts. The CDR3 reads CASSWGTGLSGNTIYF. In nucleotides, the CDR3 is TGCGCCAGCAGCTGGGGGACAGGTCTCTCTGGAAACACCATATATTTT. The chain combines TRBV5-1 with TRBJ1-3, with 8 bases matching TRBD1. CDR1 and CDR2 (germline): SGHRS, YFSETQ. There are 16 residues in the CDR3. Unmatched junction bases numbered 5, after V lost 3 bases and J lost 0 bases.

This clone was seen once. The chain couples TRBV19 to TRBJ1-3; D remains ambiguous. Germline assignment: CDR1 LNHDA and CDR2 SQIVND (reference sequence). The CDR3 length is 12 residues. Trimming left V 7 bases short and J 0 bases short, with 4 bases between. The CDR3, as DNA: TGTGCCAGTACCAGCTCTGGAAACACCATATATTTT. This sequence encodes CASTSSGNTIYF.

The rearrangement links TRBV9 to TRBJ1-1; D not resolved. From germline, CDR1 is SGDLS and CDR2 YYNGEE. The CDR3 runs 13 residues. V lost 4 bases and J lost 1, with 8 bases in between. Written as DNA, the CDR3 is TGTGCCAGCAGCCAGATAACGAACACTGAAGCTTTCTTT. Translated, it gives CASSQITNTEAFF.

The genes are TRBV1 and TRBJ2-1; TRBD2 is taken as the D call from the table, unchecked against the DNA. TRBV1 is a pseudogene locus. The CDR3 spans 17 residues. CDR3 region: CTSSQDLWRGEYNEQFF. The CDR3 DNA reads as TGCACCAGCAGCCAAGATCTCTGGCGGGGGGAATACAATGAGCAGTTCTTC.

The CDR3 DNA is TGCAGCGTTGAAGATGTGCGGGGTGGGAACTATGGCTACACCTTC. Translating gives CSVEDVRGGNYGYTF. This chain joins TRBV29-1 and TRBJ1-2; no reliable D call. The CDR3 has 15 amino acids. V was clipped by 0 bases and J by 2 bases, with 13 bases between them. CDR1 and CDR2 from the germline V gene are SQVTM and ANQGSEA.

The rearrangement uses TRBV7-2 and TRBJ1-1; D unresolved. Trimming cost V 4 bases and J 4 bases, with 16 bases left between them. Germline V gene lookup returns CDR1 SGHTA and CDR2 FQGNSA. This CDR3 is built from 15 residues. The CDR3 protein is CASSSRAARGTEAFF. The CDR3 region has the DNA TGTGCCAGCAGCTCACGGGCCGCTCGGGGCACTGAAGCTTTCTTT.

The chain joins TRBV19 to TRBJ1-3, with D perhaps TRBD1 (6 bases). Trimming pared 8 bases from V and 0 bases from J, leaving 11 bases between. Germline V gene lookup returns CDR1 LNHDA and CDR2 SQIVND (reference sequence). The CDR3 loop spans 14 amino acids. CDR3 bases: TGTGCCAGTCGCCAACAGGGCTCTGGAAACACCATATATTTT. Protein sequence: CASRQQGSGNTIYF. Combining the CDR3 with reference TRBV19 and TRBJ1-3 gives the whole variable domain DGGITQSPKYLFRKEGQNVTLSCEQNLNHDAMYWYRQDPGQGLRLIYYSQIVNDFQKGDIAEGYSVSREKKESFPLTVTSAQKNPTAFYLCASRQQGSGNTIYFGEGSWLTVV.

This chain uses TRBV5-6 with TRBJ1-4; 10 bases fit TRBD1. The ends lost 5 bases at V and 0 bases at J; junction bases unmatched: 10. The CDR3 runs to 18 residues. Germline V lookup: CDR1 SGHDT, CDR2 YYEEEE. CDR3 residues: CASSLKGQGYSTNEKLFF. Here the CDR3 DNA reads TGTGCCAGCAGTTTAAAGGGACAGGGGTACTCAACTAATGAAAAACTGTTTTTT.

V is TRBV6-1 and J is TRBJ1-6; 10 bases agree with TRBD1. CDR1 is MNHNS, CDR2 SASEGT, per germline. The CDR3 has 15 amino acids. Trimming removed 5 bases from V and 8 bases from J; junction bases left unmatched: 6. DNA for the CDR3: TGTGCCAGCAGTTCCTGGACAGGGGGGGATTCACCCCTCCACTTT. It encodes CASSSWTGGDSPLHF.

This rearrangement joins TRBV5-1 to TRBJ1-5, with TRBD1 as a possible D gene (5 bases). This CDR3 is 14 amino acids long. Germline lookup yields CDR1 SGHRS and CDR2 YFSETQ. With 0 bases removed from V and 4 bases from J, the gap between germline ends came to 8 bases. CDR3 sequence: CASSLASGNQPQHF. The DNA of the CDR3 is TGCGCCAGCAGCTTGGCTTCAGGGAATCAGCCCCAGCATTTT.

V gene TRBV6-1 combines with J gene TRBJ1-5; the D gene is possibly TRBD1 (5 bases). This CDR3 is 14 amino acids long. V was clipped by 7 bases and J by 7 bases, with 17 bases between them. Germline assignment: CDR1 MNHNS and CDR2 SASEGT. DNA of the CDR3: TGTGCCAGCAAACCGGGCCAGGGCTTCCAGCCCCAGCATTTT. It encodes CASKPGQGFQPQHF.

This clone came up once. The rearrangement joins TRBV5-6 to TRBJ2-5; D might be TRBD2 (5 bases). Germline V gene sequence: CDR1 SGHDT, CDR2 YYEEEE. There are 14 residues in the CDR3. V dropped 0 bases and J dropped 4 bases, with 10 bases sitting between them. In DNA form, the CDR3 reads TGTGCCAGCAGCTTGGCCGGACGGGGAGAGACCCAGTACTTC. Encoded protein: CASSLAGRGETQYF.

V is TRBV27 and J is TRBJ1-1, with D perhaps TRBD1 (5 bases). Between the trimmed V and J ends, which lost 1 base and 3 bases, there was a span of 9 bases. The CDR3 contains 14 residues. Germline assignment: CDR1 MNHEY and CDR2 SMNVEV (reference sequence). The CDR3 region is CASSLFQGDTEAFF. The CDR3 DNA follows: TGTGCCAGCAGTTTATTCCAGGGCGACACTGAAGCTTTCTTT.

The chain employs TRBV12-5 and TRBJ1-5; D remains ambiguous. The CDR3 totals 15 residues. In germline, CDR1 is LGHNT, CDR2 FRNRAP. Between the trimmed V and J ends, which lost 8 bases and 1 base, there was a span of 15 bases. The CDR3 DNA reads as TGTGCTAGTTGCACTGGGCTGGGCAGCAATCAGCCCCAGCATTTT. This translates into CASCTGLGSNQPQHF.

This rearrangement joins TRBV30 to TRBJ1-4; no clear D gene. CDR3 size: 15 residues. The ends were cut back, 2 bases at V and 2 bases at J, with 12 bases in the middle. Per germline, CDR1 GTSNPN and CDR2 SVGIG (reference sequence). CDR3 bases: TGTGCCTGGAGTAATGGTAGTTCTACTAATGAAAAACTGTTTTTT. This sequence encodes CAWSNGSSTNEKLFF.